Listed here is a single T cell receptor beta chain. Trimming cost V 8 bases and J 5 bases; bases outside gene matches: 9. In germline, CDR1 is LNHDA, CDR2 SQIVND (reference sequence). The CDR3 contains 14 residues. This record comes from a study of blood T cell repertoires in COVID-19. Method: immunoSEQ multiplex PCR; TCRdb's copy keeps in-frame clones and lacks some. The repertoire holds about 290,000 clones, with 85% to 90% as singletons. The clonotype was recovered from a woman aged 25 to 39 with COVID-19, enrolled during active disease. This sequence joins TRBV19 and TRBJ2-3; 8 bases match TRBD1. Sequenced: peripheral blood. Here the CDR3 reads CASEGTGRGDTQYF. The DNA of the CDR3 is TGTGCCAGTGAAGGGACAGGTCGAGGAGATACGCAGTATTTT.